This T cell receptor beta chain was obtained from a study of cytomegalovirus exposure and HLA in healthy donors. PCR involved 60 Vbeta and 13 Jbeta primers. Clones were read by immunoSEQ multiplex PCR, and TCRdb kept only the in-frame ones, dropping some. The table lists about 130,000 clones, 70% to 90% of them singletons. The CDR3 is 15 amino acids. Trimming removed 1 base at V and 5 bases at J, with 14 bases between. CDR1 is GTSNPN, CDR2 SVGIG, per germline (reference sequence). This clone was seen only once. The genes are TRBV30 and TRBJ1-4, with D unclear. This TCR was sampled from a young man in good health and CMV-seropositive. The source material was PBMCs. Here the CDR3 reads CAWSARRSLNEKLFF. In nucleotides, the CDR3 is TGTGCCTGGAGTGCCCGGCGGAGCCTAAATGAAAAACTGTTTTTT.